This TCR beta chain derives from a study of blood T cell repertoires in COVID-19 (dated by TCRdb to 2020 to 2022). Background on the whole study: Samples from collaborators originated in the United States, Italy and Spain and spanned both the acute and convalescent phases of COVID-19. The prospective study material was composed of cDNA or gDNA derived from T cells, B-cell-depleted T cells, or PBMCs. Subjects who had been exposed to COVID-19, were actively infected with it, or had recovered from it provided the deeply sampled blood TCRbeta repertoires that made up the dataset. The samples were drawn from the first 160 participants of the ongoing ImmuneRACE study and from 950 to 1,500 subjects provided by 6 global collaborators. Where available, HLA class I and class II types were taken from metadata supplied by the sample provider and were not determined by assay-based typing. The repertoires were released in a freely available public database meant as a resource for research on the immune response to SARS-CoV-2. Sample metadata almost always included a de-identified subject ID, COVID-19 status, age in years and sex. Points the paper makes about the study in general: The amount of clinical and demographic metadata varied by source and participant and was provided uncurated.

The collaborating institutions used their own protocols to collect whole blood in K2EDTA tubes. For TCRbeta analysis, collaborators shipped samples in one of three forms: frozen whole blood, isolated PBMCs, or DNA extracted from either of those sample types. Turning to this clone: Its antigen specificity is not known. Per-base qualities were not stored, and no clone one base away is much larger.

TCRbeta CDR3 regions were amplified from genomic DNA using the immunoSEQ Assay, a bias-controlled multiplex PCR. On the study's bioinformatics: Nucleated cell counts per sample were estimated from amplification of reference gene primers within the assay. To quantify the absolute abundance of each unique TCRbeta CDR3 rearrangement, sequence reads were collapsed and filtered. For each sample, productive Simpson clonality was calculated by taking the square root of Simpson's diversity index across productive rearrangements. Held by TCRdb, this immuneACCESS table contains in-frame sequences only and omits some clones. Under half of the omission traces to an unresolved V gene where checked; the cause of the rest is unknown. V and J calls and clone size are as listed in that table; D and trimming were resolved from the DNA. For this sample there are a few hundred thousand clones; about 85% appear just once. The ten largest clones add up to approximately 3.7% of the sample.

This receptor was taken from a woman under 30 with acute or convalescent COVID-19. Source material: peripheral blood.

The nucleotide sequence is given as TGTGCCAGCAGCTACGCATGGGGGGCTAATGAAAAACTGTTTTTT. It encodes CASSYAWGANEKLFF. The chain was built from TRBV7-6 and TRBJ1-4; the D segment could be TRBD1, given 5 matching bases. Trimming at the junction amounts to 4 bases on V and 3 bases on J, and the germline ends lie 12 bases apart. According to the germline V gene, CDR1 reads SGHVS and CDR2 reads FNYEAQ. Measured from the cysteine to the phenylalanine, the CDR3 is 15 residues long. The entry retains the CDR3 DNA only, 45 bases that are in frame from base 1.